The next 18 T cell receptor beta chains were all read from a single sample in a study of control samples from healthy donors and cancer patients. TCRdb's copy holds only in-frame clones and misses some; the assay was immunoSEQ multiplex PCR. Of 100,000 to 150,000 clones in the sample, around 90% were seen once. The source material was blood. Every receptor here comes from a man between 40 and 49 years old in good health.

The V and J genes are TRBV5-1 and TRBJ2-2; 7 bases are shared with TRBD2. This CDR3 is 13 amino acids long. The germline gives CDR1 SGHRS, CDR2 YFSETQ. The junction had 3 bases not matched to a gene; V was cut back by 4 bases and J by 6 bases. In DNA, the CDR3 is TGCGCCAGCAGCCGGACTAGTTCCGGGGAGCTGTTTTTT. Translation: CASSRTSSGELFF.

This chain joins TRBV5-5 and TRBJ2-1; D is ambiguous. Trimming removed 8 bases from V and 5 bases from J, with 11 bases in between. Germline CDR1 and CDR2: SGHKS and YYEKEE (reference sequence). The length of the CDR3 is 12 residues. The DNA of the CDR3 is TGTGCCAGTTGGCCGGGCGACAATGAGCAGTTCTTC. This encodes CASWPGDNEQFF. Complete variable domain (other parts from reference TRBV5-5 and TRBJ2-1): DAGVTQSPTHLIKTRGQQVTLRCSPISGHKSVSWYQQVLGQGPQFIFQYYEKEERGRGNFPDRFSARQFPNYSSELNVNALLLGDSALYLCASWPGDNEQFFGPGTRLTVL.

CDR3 in amino acids: CASTQPRKEDRTNYGYTF. The CDR3 region has the DNA TGTGCCAGCACCCAGCCCCGAAAAGAAGACCGAACTAACTATGGCTACACCTTC. The chain links TRBV6-4 to TRBJ1-2; unclear D gene. This CDR3 contains 18 residues. The germline V and J ends were trimmed by 7 bases and 0 bases, with 24 bases remaining between them. The germline CDR1 and CDR2 sequences are MRHNA and SNTAGT.

This rearrangement joins TRBV9 to TRBJ2-1; 7 positions match TRBD2. The CDR3 is 16 amino acids. Germline trimming cut 3 bases from V and 1 base from J; bases unmatched to any gene: 7. Looked up from germline, CDR1 is SGDLS and CDR2 is YYNGEE. The CDR3 DNA reads TGTGCCAGCAGCGAACGAATAGCGGGTTCCTACAATGAGCAGTTCTTC. Protein product: CASSERIAGSYNEQFF.

Here the CDR3 DNA reads TGTGCCAGCAGCTTACGGGGGGCCTCCTACAATGAGCAGTTCTTC. This codes for CASSLRGASYNEQFF. V is TRBV7-9 and J is TRBJ2-1, with D tentatively TRBD2 (7 bases). V was cut by 2 bases and J by 0 bases, with 8 bases left in between. The germline V gene encodes CDR1 SEHNR and CDR2 FQNEAQ (reference sequence). CDR3 length equals 15 residues. Using reference TRBV7-9 and TRBJ2-1 for the parts outside the CDR3, the full variable domain is DTGVSQNPRHKITKRGQNVTFRCDPISEHNRLYWYRQTLGQGPEFLTYFQNEAQLEKSRLLSDRFSAERPKGSFSTLEIQRTEQGDSAMYLCASSLRGASYNEQFFGPGTRLTVL.

The chain uses TRBV7-6 and TRBJ2-2, with unresolved D. The CDR3 has 10 residues. Trimming stripped 8 bases from V and 7 bases from J, with 5 bases between. Germline values: CDR1 SGHVS, CDR2 FNYEAQ. In DNA, the CDR3 is TGTGCCAGCTCTAACGGGGAGCTGTTTTTT. This gives the protein CASSNGELFF.

V and J are TRBV7-8 and TRBJ1-2; 7 bases are a match to TRBD1. Germline lookup yields CDR1 SGHVS and CDR2 FQNEAQ. The V segment lost 1 base and the J segment 8 bases; nucleotides outside the gene matches: 10. This CDR3 has 15 amino acids. In DNA form, the CDR3 reads TGTGCCAGCAGCTTAGGGGTTAACACAGGGGAAGGCTACACCTTC. Its translation: CASSLGVNTGEGYTF.

V is TRBV9 and J is TRBJ2-2; 8 bases fit TRBD1. CDR3 length: 16 amino acids. The V gene end was trimmed by 4 bases and the J gene end by 8 bases; junction bases not matched to a gene: 13. Germline V gene data show CDR1 as SGDLS and CDR2 as YYNGEE. CDR3 sequence (DNA): TGTGCCAGCAGCTTACTAGGGACAGGCTCGGCGGGGGAGCTGTTTTTT. This gives the protein CASSLLGTGSAGELFF.

The chain is built from TRBV5-1 and TRBJ2-1; D may be TRBD1 or TRBD2 (5 bases each). Germline CDR1 is SGHRS and CDR2 is YFSETQ. The V and J ends lost 6 bases and 3 bases respectively, with 13 bases between them. This CDR3 comprises 14 residues. Here the CDR3 DNA reads TGCGCCAGCAACACTGGGACGGTCTACAATGAGCAGTTCTTC. Protein product: CASNTGTVYNEQFF. Complete variable domain (other parts from reference TRBV5-1 and TRBJ2-1): KAGVTQTPRYLIKTRGQQVTLSCSPISGHRSVSWYQQTPGQGLQFLFEYFSETQRNKGNFPGRFSGRQFSNSRSEMNVSTLELGDSALYLCASNTGTVYNEQFFGPGTRLTVL.

The V gene is TRBV7-6, the J gene TRBJ2-2; TRBD2 matches 9 bases. J was trimmed by 5 bases and V by 5 bases; bases with no gene match: 3. The CDR3 sequence is 14 residues long. In germline, CDR1 is SGHVS, CDR2 FNYEAQ. CDR3 bases: TGTGCCAGCAGCCATAGCGGGGGAACCGGGGAGCTGTTTTTT. Amino acids: CASSHSGGTGELFF.

This sequence joins TRBV9 and TRBJ2-1, with D perhaps given as TRBD1 or TRBD2 (5 bases each). V was shortened by 2 bases and J by 7 bases, with 16 bases between the two germline ends. Germline-derived CDR1 and CDR2 are SGDLS and YYNGEE. There are 15 residues in the CDR3. The CDR3 reads CASSVEGLQLNEQFF. The CDR3 nucleotides read TGTGCCAGCAGCGTTGAGGGGCTACAATTGAATGAGCAGTTCTTC.

V is TRBV6-5 and J is TRBJ1-2; D is ambiguous. The CDR3 has 14 residues. The germline CDR1 and CDR2 sequences are MNHEY and SVGAGI. With 6 bases removed from V and 0 bases from J, the gap between germline ends came to 11 bases. CDR3 coding DNA: TGTGCCAGCAGCTGGACCGATACTAACTATGGCTACACCTTC. Its translation is CASSWTDTNYGYTF.

This chain links TRBV24-1 with TRBJ2-2, with TRBD1 identical over 8 bases. CDR3 length: 15 amino acids. The germline gives CDR1 KGHDR, CDR2 SFDVKD. With 4 bases clipped from V and 5 bases from J, the junction kept 5 bases outside the gene matches. CDR3 sequence: CATSDPRTGTGELFF. In nucleotides, the CDR3 is TGTGCCACCAGTGACCCTAGGACAGGGACCGGGGAGCTGTTTTTT.

The gene calls are TRBV5-4 and TRBJ2-7; the match to TRBD1 covers 7 bases. The CDR3 runs 13 residues. Germline CDR1 SGHNT, CDR2 YYREEE (reference sequence). Trimming at V came to 10 bases and at J to 6 bases, leaving 13 bases not matched to a gene. This CDR3 reads CAAGRDSRVEQYF. In DNA, the CDR3 is TGTGCCGCAGGCCGGGACAGCCGAGTCGAGCAGTACTTC. Full variable domain (outside the CDR3, taken from reference TRBV5-4 and TRBJ2-7): ETGVTQSPTHLIKTRGQQVTLRCSSQSGHNTVSWYQQALGQGPQFIFQYYREEENGRGNFPPRFSGLQFPNYSSELNVNALELDDSALYLCAAGRDSRVEQYFGPGTRLTVT.

The chain is built from TRBV11-1 and TRBJ1-1, with no clear D. Deletions cut 0 bases from V and 5 bases from J, with 16 bases between. CDR3 length: 16 amino acids. Looked up from germline, CDR1 is SGHAT and CDR2 is FQDESV (reference sequence). The CDR3 DNA reads TGTGCCAGCAGCTTAGCCTCAGGAACAGCCCGTACTGAAGCTTTCTTT. It specifies CASSLASGTARTEAFF.

The V and J genes are TRBV11-1 and TRBJ2-1; possibly TRBD1 or TRBD2 for D (5 bases each). The V end was cut by 3 bases, the J end by 4 bases, with 13 bases between. Germline V lookup: CDR1 SGHAT, CDR2 FQDESV (reference sequence). This CDR3 is built from 15 residues. The CDR3 nucleotides read TGTGCCAGCAGCTTGGTCCGGGGCCCTTACAATGAGCAGTTCTTC. Amino acids: CASSLVRGPYNEQFF. Together with reference TRBV11-1 and TRBJ2-1, the CDR3 gives the full variable domain: EAEVAQSPRYKITEKSQAVAFWCDPISGHATLYWYRQILGQGPELLVQFQDESVVDDSQLPKDRFSAERLKGVDSTLKIQPAELGDSAMYLCASSLVRGPYNEQFFGPGTRLTVL.

V gene TRBV30 combines with J gene TRBJ2-7; no clear D gene. The CDR3 loop spans 14 amino acids. Germline assignment: CDR1 GTSNPN and CDR2 SVGIG (reference sequence). Trimming took 0 bases from V and 7 from J, leaving 16 bases between them. The CDR3 DNA is TGTGCCTGGAGTGTAATAGACACAGCCGGGGAGCAGTACTTC. Protein: CAWSVIDTAGEQYF. Filled out from reference TRBV30 and TRBJ2-7, the complete variable domain reads SQTIHQWPATLVQPVGSPLSLECTVEGTSNPNLYWYRQAAGRGLQLLFYSVGIGQISSEVPQNLSASRPQDRQFILSSKKLLLSDSGFYLCAWSVIDTAGEQYFGPGTRLTVT.

This chain connects TRBV13 to TRBJ2-7; tentatively, D is TRBD1 (6 bases). There are 13 residues in the CDR3. Germline lookup yields CDR1 PRHDT and CDR2 FYEKMQ (reference sequence). V lost 5 bases and J lost 3, with 11 bases in between. As DNA, the CDR3 is TGTGCCAGCAGCCTACAGGGTTACTACGAGCAGTACTTC. Amino acids: CASSLQGYYEQYF.